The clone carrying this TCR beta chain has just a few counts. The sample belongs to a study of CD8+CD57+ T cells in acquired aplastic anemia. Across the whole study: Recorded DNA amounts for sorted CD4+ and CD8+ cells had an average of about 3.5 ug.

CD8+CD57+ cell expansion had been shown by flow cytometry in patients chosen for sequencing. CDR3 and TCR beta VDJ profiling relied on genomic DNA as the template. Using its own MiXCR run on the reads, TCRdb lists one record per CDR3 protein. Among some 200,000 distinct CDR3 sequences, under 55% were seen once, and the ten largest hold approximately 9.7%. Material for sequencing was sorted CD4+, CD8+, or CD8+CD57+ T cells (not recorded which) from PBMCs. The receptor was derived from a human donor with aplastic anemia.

The CDR3 DNA reads as TGTGCCAGCAGTGAAGCGTACAGGGGGGATGAGCAGTTCTTC. Translated, it gives CASSEAYRGDEQFF. The chain combines TRBV6-1 with TRBJ2-1, with 8 bases that match TRBD1. The CDR3 totals 14 residues. CDR1 and CDR2 from the germline V gene are MNHNS and SASEGT. Trimming cost V 0 bases and J 8 bases; bases outside gene matches: 3.